This T cell receptor (beta chain) was sequenced in a study of CD8 T cells in ankylosing spondylitis. At least ten counts were recorded for this clonotype. Via MiXCR, TCRdb re-called the 5' RACE reads, giving one row per CDR3 protein. The sample lists around 300,000 distinct CDR3 sequences, 11% seen once, with 8% to 9.5% in the top ten. Germline lookup yields CDR1 MNHNS and CDR2 SASEGT. The ends were cut back, 10 bases at V and 3 bases at J, with 13 bases in the middle. The CDR3 loop spans 13 amino acids. This clonotype was sampled from a female donor with ankylosing spondylitis or in good health (not recorded which). The J gene is TRBJ1-5, the V gene TRBV6-1; D is unresolved. Specimen: blood, either unsorted or a sorted T cell fraction (not recorded which). The CDR3 DNA follows: TGTGCCACCCGGACGGGAACCAATCAGCCCCAGCATTTT. It is translated as CATRTGTNQPQHF.